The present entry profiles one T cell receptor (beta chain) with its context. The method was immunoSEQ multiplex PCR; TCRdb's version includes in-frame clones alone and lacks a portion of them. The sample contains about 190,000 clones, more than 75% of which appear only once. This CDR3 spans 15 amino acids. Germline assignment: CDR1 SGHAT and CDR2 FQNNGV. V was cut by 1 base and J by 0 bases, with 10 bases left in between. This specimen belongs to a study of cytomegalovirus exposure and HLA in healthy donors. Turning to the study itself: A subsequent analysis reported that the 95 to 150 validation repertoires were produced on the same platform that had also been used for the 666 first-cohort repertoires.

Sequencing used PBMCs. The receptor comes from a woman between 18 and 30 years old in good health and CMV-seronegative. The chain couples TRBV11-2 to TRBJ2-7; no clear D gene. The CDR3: CASSLGRYGSYEQYF. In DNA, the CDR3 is TGTGCCAGCAGCTTAGGCAGGTATGGCTCCTACGAGCAGTACTTC.